This T cell receptor (beta chain) was captured by sequencing in a study of blood T cells in healthy people across ages. Overall study results and limits: Unknown donor CMV status possibly confounded expanded clonotype changes.

Through a sample-barcoded 5' primer and a J-beta primer mix, a second PCR was run for roughly 7 to 11 cycles. TCRdb used MiXCR to reprocess the 5' RACE reads, holding one entry per CDR3 protein. The sample records hundreds of thousands of distinct CDR3 sequences, 32% being singletons. V lost 5 bases, J lost 8 bases, and 18 bases lay in between. The length of the CDR3 is 13 residues. Germline values: CDR1 DFQATT, CDR2 SNEGSKA (reference sequence). In its sample, this clonotype was seen a few times. What it binds is not known. Ranging in age from about 6 to 100, the donors were healthy Caucasian individuals from Russia. They isolated at least 6 million PBMCs from each sample. Every sample gave at least 5.5 micrograms of total RNA when it was extracted.

This rearrangement joins TRBV20-1 to TRBJ1-1; the D is unclear. This clonotype originated in a woman aged 80 or over in good health. Sample: blood. The CDR3 coding sequence is TGCAGTGCTGAGGGCCGGGTCCCAAACGAAGCTTTCTTT. Encoded protein: CSAEGRVPNEAFF.